Below, one T cell receptor (beta chain) is given with its context. The data belong to a study of regulatory T cells in long-lasting Graves disease. According to the study, TCR beta libraries were built with iRepertoire HTBI primers and CDR3-region Arm-PCR. TCRdb passed the multiplex PCR reads through MiXCR, listing each CDR3 protein once. This table holds over 450,000 distinct CDR3 sequences, 12% found once. The time point denotes: newly diagnosed GD, antithyroid drugs for less than 3 months. Generation of the TCR library employed RNA extracted from PBMCs. This sample also belongs to another study, concerning T cells in Graves' hyperthyroidism and ophthalmopathy. This second report adds: When the TCR CDR3 underwent first-round RT-PCR, the HTBI primer set was used.

Sequences were derived from peripheral blood mononuclear cells (PBMCs), sampled at new diagnosis, from a patient treated with antithyroid drugs. The receptor was isolated from a woman aged 25 to 39 with Graves disease.

The CDR3 spells CASSPAVYTPQHF. Here the CDR3 DNA reads TGTGCCAGCAGTCCCGCCGTTTATACGCCCCAGCATTTT. The V call is TRBV28, the J call TRBJ1-5; unclear D gene. In germline, CDR1 is MDHEN, CDR2 SYDVKM. V lost 5 bases and J lost 9, with 14 bases in between. CDR3 size: 13 residues.